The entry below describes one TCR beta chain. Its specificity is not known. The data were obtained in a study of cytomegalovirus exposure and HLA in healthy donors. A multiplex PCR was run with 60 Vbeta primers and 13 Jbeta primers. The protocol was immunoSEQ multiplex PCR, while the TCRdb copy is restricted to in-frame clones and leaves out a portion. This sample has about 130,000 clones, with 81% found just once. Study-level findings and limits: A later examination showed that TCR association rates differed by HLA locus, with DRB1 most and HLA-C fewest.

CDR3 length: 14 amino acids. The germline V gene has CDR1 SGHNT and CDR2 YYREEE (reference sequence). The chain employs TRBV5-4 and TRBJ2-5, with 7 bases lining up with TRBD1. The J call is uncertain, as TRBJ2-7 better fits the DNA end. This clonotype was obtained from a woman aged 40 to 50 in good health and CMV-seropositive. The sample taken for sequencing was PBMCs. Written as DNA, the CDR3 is TGTGCCAGCAGGAATCGGGACAGCTCCTACGAGCAGTACTTC. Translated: CASRNRDSSYEQYF.